This T cell receptor beta chain was sequenced during a study of OX40 agonist ivuxolimab in advanced cancers. Study background: Dosing consisted of intravenous ivuxolimab at 0.01 to 10 mg/kg every 2 weeks. Dose-escalation patients suffered from hepatocellular carcinoma, melanoma, renal cell or head and neck cancer.

This table comes from immunoSEQ multiplex PCR, and its TCRdb copy is limited to in-frame clones, with some not included. The table includes some 86,000 clones, around 84% detected once. This clone was seen a few times. The target antigen is unknown. The length of the CDR3 is 16 residues. Per germline, CDR1 SGHRS and CDR2 YFSETQ. V shed 4 bases, J shed 10 bases, and the junction held 11 bases outside the gene matches. Study-level points and caveats: At doses 0.1 to 3.0 mg/kg, CD4+ and CD8+ clones expanded. With doses of 0.1-3.0 mg/kg, partial responders showed among the lowest clonal expansion.

This sample comprised CD4+ or CD8+ T cells sorted from blood, obtained in a trial of the OX40 agonist ivuxolimab. The clonotype originates from an adult with an advanced solid tumor such as melanoma, head and neck, liver or kidney cancer. This chain links TRBV5-1 with TRBJ1-6; 10 bases align to TRBD1. The CDR3 loop reads CASSDRDRGTRSPLHF. CDR3 coding DNA: TGCGCCAGCAGCGATCGGGACAGGGGAACCCGCTCACCCCTCCACTTT.